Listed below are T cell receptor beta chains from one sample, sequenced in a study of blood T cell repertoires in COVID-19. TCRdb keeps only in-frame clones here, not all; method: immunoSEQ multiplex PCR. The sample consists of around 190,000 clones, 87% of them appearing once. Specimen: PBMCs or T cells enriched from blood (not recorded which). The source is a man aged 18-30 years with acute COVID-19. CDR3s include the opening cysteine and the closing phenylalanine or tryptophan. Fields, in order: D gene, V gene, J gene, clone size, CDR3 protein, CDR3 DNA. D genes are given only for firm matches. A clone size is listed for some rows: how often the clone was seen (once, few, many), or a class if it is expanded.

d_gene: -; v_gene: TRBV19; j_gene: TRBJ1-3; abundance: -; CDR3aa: CASQDRGSGNTIYF; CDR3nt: TGTGCCAGTCAAGACAGAGGCTCTGGAAACACCATATATTTT
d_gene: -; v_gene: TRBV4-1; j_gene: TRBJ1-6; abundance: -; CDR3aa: CASSQEVNSPLHF; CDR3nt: TGCGCCAGCAGCCAGGAGGTTAATTCACCCCTCCACTTT
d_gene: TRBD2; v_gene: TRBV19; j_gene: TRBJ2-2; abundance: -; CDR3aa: CASSGTGGSSGELFF; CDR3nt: TGTGCCAGTAGTGGAACTGGCGGGAGCTCCGGGGAGCTGTTTTTT
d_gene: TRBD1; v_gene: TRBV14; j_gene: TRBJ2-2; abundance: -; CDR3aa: CASSQGQGRTGELFF; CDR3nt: TGTGCCAGCAGCCAGGGACAGGGGAGGACCGGGGAGCTGTTTTTT
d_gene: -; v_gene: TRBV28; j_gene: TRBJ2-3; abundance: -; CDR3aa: CASSLGLDTQYF; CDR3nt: TGTGCCAGCAGTTTAGGACTAGATACGCAGTATTTT
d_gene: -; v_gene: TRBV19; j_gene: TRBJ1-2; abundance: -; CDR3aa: CASSIFQGTGTNYGYTF; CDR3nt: TGTGCCAGTAGTATCTTTCAAGGTACAGGGACTAACTATGGCTACACCTTC
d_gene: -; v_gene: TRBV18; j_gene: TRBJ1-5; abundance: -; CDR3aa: CASSPSRASNQPQHF; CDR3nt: TGTGCCAGCTCACCTAGCAGGGCCAGCAATCAGCCCCAGCATTTT
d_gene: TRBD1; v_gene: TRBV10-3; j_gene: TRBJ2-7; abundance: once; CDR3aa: CAIRDSPGDEQYF; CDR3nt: TGTGCCATTCGGGACAGCCCAGGGGACGAGCAGTACTTC
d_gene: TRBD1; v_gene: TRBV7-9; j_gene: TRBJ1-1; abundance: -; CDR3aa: CASSSDRGRNTEAFF; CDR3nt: TGTGCCAGCAGCTCCGACAGGGGGAGGAACACTGAAGCTTTCTTT
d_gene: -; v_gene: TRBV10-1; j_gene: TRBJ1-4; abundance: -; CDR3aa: CASAPWAPQEEKLFF; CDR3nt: TGCGCCAGCGCCCCCTGGGCCCCCCAAGAGGAAAAACTGTTTTTT
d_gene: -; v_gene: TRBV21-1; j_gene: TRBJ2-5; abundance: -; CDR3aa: CASSRKGQGEGQETQYF; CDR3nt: TGTGCCAGCAGTCGCAAGGGACAGGGAGAAGGGCAAGAGACCCAGTACTTC
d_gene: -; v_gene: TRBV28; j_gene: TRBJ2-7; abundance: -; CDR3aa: CASSWGLLGGSYEQYF; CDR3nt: TGTGCCAGCAGCTGGGGACTTCTTGGGGGCTCCTACGAGCAGTACTTC
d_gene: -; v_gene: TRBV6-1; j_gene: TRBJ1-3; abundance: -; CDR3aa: CASSEALGGVGDTIYF; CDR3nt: TGTGCCAGCAGTGAAGCGTTAGGAGGGGTCGGGGACACCATATATTTT
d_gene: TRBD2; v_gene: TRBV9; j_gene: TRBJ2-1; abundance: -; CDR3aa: CASSVGAGGPINEQFF; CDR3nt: TGTGCCAGCAGCGTAGGTGCGGGAGGGCCAATAAATGAGCAGTTCTTC
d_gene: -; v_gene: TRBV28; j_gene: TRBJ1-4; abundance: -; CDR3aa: CATLQGNNEKLFF; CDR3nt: TGTGCCACCTTACAGGGAAACAATGAAAAACTGTTTTTT
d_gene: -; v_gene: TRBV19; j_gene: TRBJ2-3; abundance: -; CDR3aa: CASSWRESDTQYF; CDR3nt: TGTGCCAGTAGCTGGAGGGAATCGGATACGCAGTATTTT
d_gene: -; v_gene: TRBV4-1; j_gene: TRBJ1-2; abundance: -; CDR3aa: CASSQVGTDGYTF; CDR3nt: TGCGCCAGCAGCCAAGTGGGGACTGATGGCTACACCTTC
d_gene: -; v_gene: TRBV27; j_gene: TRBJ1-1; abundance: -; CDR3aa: CASSPTGSHTEAFF; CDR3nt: TGTGCCAGCAGTCCCACAGGGAGCCACACTGAAGCTTTCTTT
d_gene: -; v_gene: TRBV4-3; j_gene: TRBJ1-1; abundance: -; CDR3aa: CASSQEYGRALNTEAFF; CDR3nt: TGCGCCAGCAGCCAAGAGTATGGCAGGGCCCTGAACACTGAAGCTTTCTTT
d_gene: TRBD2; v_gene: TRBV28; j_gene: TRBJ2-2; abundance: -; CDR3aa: CASSAGGLGELFF; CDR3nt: TGTGCCAGCAGTGCGGGGGGCCTCGGGGAGCTGTTTTTT
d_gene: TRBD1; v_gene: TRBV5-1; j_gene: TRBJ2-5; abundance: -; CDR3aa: CASSPIGTGGETQYF; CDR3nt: TGCGCCAGCAGCCCAATCGGGACAGGGGGAGAGACCCAGTACTTC
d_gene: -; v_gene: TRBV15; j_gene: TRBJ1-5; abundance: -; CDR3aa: CATSGARVDSNQPQHF; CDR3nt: TGTGCCACCAGCGGAGCACGGGTAGATAGCAATCAGCCCCAGCATTTT
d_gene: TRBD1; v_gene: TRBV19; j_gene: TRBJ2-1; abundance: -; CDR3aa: CASSIIQGKGYNEQFF; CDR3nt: TGTGCCAGTAGTATCATACAGGGGAAGGGATACAATGAGCAGTTCTTC
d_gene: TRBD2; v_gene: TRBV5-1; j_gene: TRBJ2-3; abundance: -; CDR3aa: CASSPFSGSFTDTQYF; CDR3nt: TGCGCCAGCAGCCCTTTTAGCGGGAGTTTCACAGATACGCAGTATTTT
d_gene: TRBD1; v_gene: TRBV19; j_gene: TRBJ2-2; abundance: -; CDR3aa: CASSRDRNTGELFF; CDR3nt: TGTGCCAGTAGCCGGGACAGGAACACCGGGGAGCTGTTTTTT
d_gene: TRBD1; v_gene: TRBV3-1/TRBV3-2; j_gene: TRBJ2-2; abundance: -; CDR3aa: CASTQQQGAYTGELFF; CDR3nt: TGTGCCAGCACCCAACAACAGGGGGCATACACCGGGGAGCTGTTTTTT
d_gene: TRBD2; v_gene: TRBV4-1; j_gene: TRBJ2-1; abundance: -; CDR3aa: CASSQGLAGVGEQFF; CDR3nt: TGCGCCAGCAGCCAAGGGCTAGCGGGAGTAGGTGAGCAGTTCTTC
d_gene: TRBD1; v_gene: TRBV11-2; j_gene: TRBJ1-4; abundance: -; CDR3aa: CASSPRGQRAEKLFF; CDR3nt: TGTGCCAGCAGCCCTCGGGGACAGCGGGCTGAAAAACTGTTTTTT
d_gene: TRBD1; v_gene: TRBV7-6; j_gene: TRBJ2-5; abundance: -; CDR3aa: CASSSGTGGIETQYF; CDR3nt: TGTGCCAGCAGCTCCGGAACAGGGGGAATAGAGACCCAGTACTTC
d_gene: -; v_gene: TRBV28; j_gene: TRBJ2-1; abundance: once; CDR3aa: CASSFSAGRRNEQFF; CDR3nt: TGTGCCAGCAGTTTTAGCGCTGGGAGGAGAAATGAGCAGTTCTTC